The rows below give T cell receptor beta chains drawn from one sample of a study of CD8+ T cells in alopecia areata. Only in-frame clones appear in the TCRdb table, and some are missing; sequencing was by immunoSEQ multiplex PCR. Here the sample spans some 14,000 clones, approximately 50% being singletons. This material consisted of skin, taken at week 0. Receptors originate from a human donor with alopecia areata. CDR3s include the opening cysteine and the closing phenylalanine or tryptophan. D genes are given only for firm matches. Rows may omit the clone size; those that give it use once, few, many or a size class.

size: few
J: TRBJ2-3
D: -
V: TRBV5-4
CDR3: CASSQSPAGPSTDTQYF
DNA: TGTGCCAGCAGCCAATCTCCAGCGGGCCCGAGCACAGATACGCAGTATTTT

size: -
J: TRBJ1-2
D: TRBD1
V: TRBV2
CDR3: CASRDRDPLSKKNGYTF
DNA: TGTGCCAGCAGAGACAGGGACCCCCTTTCAAAGAAGAATGGCTACACCTTC

size: few
J: TRBJ2-5
D: TRBD1
V: TRBV9
CDR3: CASGGTGSKETQYF
DNA: TGTGCCAGCGGAGGGACAGGCAGCAAAGAGACCCAGTACTTC

size: -
J: TRBJ2-1
D: -
V: TRBV19
CDR3: CASSMVLGNEQFF
DNA: TGTGCCAGTAGTATGGTACTAGGGAATGAGCAGTTCTTC

size: once
J: TRBJ2-7
D: TRBD2
V: TRBV29-1
CDR3: CSVEVYRLADTATPYEQYF
DNA: TGCAGCGTTGAAGTTTACAGACTAGCCGATACGGCAACCCCTTACGAGCAGTACTTC

size: -
J: TRBJ2-2
D: -
V: TRBV4-1
CDR3: CASSQANLVAAGELFF
DNA: TGCGCCAGCAGCCAAGCGAACCTGGTAGCGGCCGGGGAGCTGTTTTTT

size: -
J: TRBJ2-7
D: -
V: TRBV5-4
CDR3: CASSLDRVVYEQYF
DNA: TGTGCCAGCAGCTTGGACAGGGTAGTCTACGAGCAGTACTTC

size: -
J: TRBJ2-3
D: TRBD1
V: TRBV7-6
CDR3: CASSFGDRRLYTQYF
DNA: TGTGCCAGCAGCTTCGGGGACAGGAGGCTGTATACGCAGTATTTT

size: -
J: TRBJ1-1
D: -
V: TRBV2
CDR3: CASSDRPNTEAFF
DNA: TGTGCCAGCAGTGACAGACCGAACACTGAAGCTTTCTTT

size: -
J: TRBJ2-6
D: TRBD2
V: TRBV5-4
CDR3: CASSLPAGGPGANVPTF
DNA: TGTGCCAGCAGCTTACCCGCGGGGGGGCCAGGGGCCAACGTCCCGACTTTC

size: -
J: TRBJ1-1
D: -
V: TRBV6-1
CDR3: CASSPRTVWNTEAFF
DNA: TGTGCCAGCAGCCCAAGGACAGTTTGGAACACTGAAGCTTTCTTT

size: -
J: TRBJ2-5
D: -
V: TRBV27
CDR3: CASGQETQYF
DNA: TGTGCCAGCGGACAAGAGACCCAGTACTTC

size: -
J: TRBJ2-7
D: -
V: TRBV7-6
CDR3: CASSLAKGNEQYF
DNA: TGTGCCAGCAGCTTAGCGAAGGGTAACGAGCAGTACTTC

size: -
J: TRBJ1-3
D: -
V: TRBV4-2
CDR3: CASSQEAQGFFSGNTIYF
DNA: TGTGCCAGCAGCCAAGAGGCACAGGGATTCTTCTCTGGAAACACCATATATTTT

size: -
J: TRBJ2-3
D: TRBD1
V: TRBV28
CDR3: CASSFDSGGYTDTQYF
DNA: TGTGCCAGCAGTTTTGATTCAGGGGGATACACAGATACGCAGTATTTT

size: few
J: TRBJ2-2
D: -
V: TRBV6-1
CDR3: CASRAPEYRGELFF
DNA: TGTGCCAGCAGAGCCCCGGAATACAGGGGGGAGCTGTTTTTT

size: -
J: TRBJ2-1
D: TRBD1
V: TRBV27
CDR3: CASSLRQGDEQFF
DNA: TGTGCCAGCAGTTTGAGACAGGGCGATGAGCAGTTCTTC

size: -
J: TRBJ1-1
D: -
V: TRBV29-1
CDR3: CSASIGREAFF
DNA: TGCAGCGCATCGATCGGGAGAGAAGCTTTCTTT

size: -
J: TRBJ1-1
D: -
V: TRBV6-6
CDR3: CASTEEEGWATEAFF
DNA: TGTGCCAGCACCGAGGAAGAGGGGTGGGCCACTGAAGCTTTCTTT

size: -
J: TRBJ1-4
D: TRBD1
V: TRBV4-3
CDR3: CASSQDQGAKEKLFF
DNA: TGCGCCAGCAGCCAAGATCAGGGGGCCAAGGAAAAACTGTTTTTT

size: -
J: TRBJ2-3
D: -
V: TRBV4-2
CDR3: CASSQGGFAGVHTDTQYF
DNA: TGTGCCAGCAGCCAAGGGGGTTTTGCCGGGGTGCACACAGATACGCAGTATTTT

size: -
J: TRBJ2-1
D: -
V: TRBV28
CDR3: CASRRYRETYNEQFF
DNA: TGTGCCAGCAGGCGCTACAGGGAAACCTACAATGAGCAGTTCTTC

size: -
J: TRBJ2-5
D: -
V: TRBV5-4
CDR3: CASSPEVEGAETQYF
DNA: TGTGCCAGCAGCCCCGAGGTCGAGGGAGCGGAGACCCAGTACTTC

size: -
J: TRBJ1-1
D: -
V: TRBV29-1
CDR3: CSADSLRTEAFF
DNA: TGCAGCGCAGACTCCCTGCGCACTGAAGCTTTCTTT

size: -
J: TRBJ2-7
D: -
V: TRBV18
CDR3: CASSPRAGAYEQYF
DNA: TGTGCCAGCTCACCACGGGCAGGGGCCTACGAGCAGTACTTC

size: -
J: TRBJ2-2
D: TRBD1
V: TRBV27
CDR3: CATWDRGPVGELFF
DNA: TGTGCCACTTGGGACAGAGGACCCGTCGGGGAGCTGTTTTTT

size: -
J: TRBJ2-4
D: TRBD2
V: TRBV19
CDR3: CASSPAGGASAFAKNIQYF
DNA: TGTGCCAGTAGTCCCGCCGGGGGGGCTTCGGCCTTCGCCAAAAACATTCAGTACTTC

size: -
J: TRBJ1-1
D: -
V: TRBV21-1
CDR3: CASSKDDRNTEAFF
DNA: TGTGCCAGCAGCAAAGATGACAGGAACACTGAAGCTTTCTTT

size: few
J: TRBJ2-6
D: -
V: TRBV10-3
CDR3: CAISAPGRHSSGANVLTF
DNA: TGTGCCATCAGTGCCCCGGGACGGCACAGCTCTGGGGCCAACGTCCTGACTTTC

size: -
J: TRBJ2-3
D: -
V: TRBV7-2
CDR3: CASSLEPSRHTQYF
DNA: TGTGCCAGCAGCTTAGAGCCTAGCAGACATACGCAGTATTTT

size: -
J: TRBJ1-3
D: -
V: TRBV18
CDR3: CASSPPTSAPGNTIYF
DNA: TGTGCCAGCTCACCACCGACAAGTGCCCCTGGAAACACCATATATTTT

size: few
J: TRBJ1-4
D: TRBD1
V: TRBV6-1
CDR3: CASREGGLRRTNEKLFF
DNA: TGTGCCAGCCGTGAAGGGGGCCTCCGGCGCACTAATGAAAAACTGTTTTTT

size: -
J: TRBJ2-3
D: TRBD1
V: TRBV6-4
CDR3: CASSELLGQGADTQYF
DNA: TGTGCCAGCAGTGAACTCCTTGGACAGGGGGCAGATACGCAGTATTTT

size: -
J: TRBJ2-7
D: TRBD1
V: TRBV5-4
CDR3: CASSSTGGEYYEQYF
DNA: TGTGCCAGCAGTTCAACAGGGGGCGAGTACTACGAGCAGTACTTC

size: few
J: TRBJ1-1
D: -
V: TRBV7-9
CDR3: CASSSNPRYTEAFF
DNA: TGTGCCAGCAGCTCCAACCCACGGTACACTGAAGCTTTCTTT

size: -
J: TRBJ2-2
D: -
V: TRBV4-2
CDR3: CASSQVTGNTGELFF
DNA: TGTGCCAGCAGCCAAGTCACAGGGAACACCGGGGAGCTGTTTTTT

size: -
J: TRBJ1-6
D: TRBD1
V: TRBV15
CDR3: CATSGRTGGNNSPLHF
DNA: TGTGCCACCAGCGGCCGGACAGGGGGCAATAATTCACCCCTCCACTTT

size: few
J: TRBJ2-1
D: -
V: TRBV9
CDR3: CASSVGGTQGQFF
DNA: TGTGCCAGCAGCGTAGGGGGGACGCAAGGGCAGTTCTTC

size: few
J: TRBJ1-4
D: TRBD1
V: TRBV5-1
CDR3: CASSRHPGTGTVTNEKLFF
DNA: TGCGCCAGCAGCCGACATCCCGGGACAGGGACCGTCACTAATGAAAAACTGTTTTTT

size: -
J: TRBJ2-5
D: TRBD1
V: TRBV28
CDR3: CASSLTGGSIGETQYF
DNA: TGTGCCAGCAGTTTGACAGGGGGCTCTATAGGGGAGACCCAGTACTTC

size: -
J: TRBJ2-3
D: -
V: TRBV5-4
CDR3: CASSRRTDTQYF
DNA: TGTGCCAGCAGCCGAAGGACAGATACGCAGTATTTT

size: -
J: TRBJ1-2
D: TRBD1
V: TRBV28
CDR3: CASTDRPYGYTF
DNA: TGTGCCAGCACGGACAGGCCCTATGGCTACACCTTC

size: -
J: TRBJ2-7
D: -
V: TRBV7-9
CDR3: CASSLIQRGAHEQYF
DNA: TGTGCCAGCAGCTTAATTCAGAGGGGGGCCCACGAGCAATACTTC

size: -
J: TRBJ1-2
D: -
V: TRBV15
CDR3: CATSRAPSTYGYTF
DNA: TGTGCCACCAGCAGAGCGCCTTCCACCTATGGCTACACCTTC

size: few
J: TRBJ1-2
D: -
V: TRBV9
CDR3: CASSVGANYGYTF
DNA: TGTGCCAGCAGCGTAGGGGCTAACTATGGCTACACCTTC

size: -
J: TRBJ1-5
D: -
V: TRBV6-1
CDR3: CASSDGDQPQHF
DNA: TGTGCCAGCAGTGACGGGGATCAGCCCCAGCATTTT

size: -
J: TRBJ2-7
D: -
V: TRBV28
CDR3: CASRQQGEPYEQYF
DNA: TGTGCCAGCAGGCAACAGGGAGAACCCTACGAGCAGTACTTC

size: -
J: TRBJ2-2
D: -
V: TRBV6-5
CDR3: CASSEVPLDGELFF
DNA: TGTGCCAGCAGTGAAGTCCCGCTCGACGGGGAGCTGTTTTTT

size: -
J: TRBJ2-3
D: -
V: TRBV5-4
CDR3: CASSLDTDTQYF
DNA: TGTGCCAGCAGCTTGGACACAGATACGCAGTATTTT

size: -
J: TRBJ2-7
D: -
V: TRBV7-2
CDR3: CASSLQTASYEQYF
DNA: TGTGCCAGCAGCCTACAGACAGCCTCCTACGAGCAGTACTTC

size: -
J: TRBJ2-7
D: TRBD1
V: TRBV7-8
CDR3: CASSLAQRDRDHEQYF
DNA: TGTGCCAGCAGCTTAGCTCAGAGGGACAGGGACCACGAGCAGTACTTC

size: -
J: TRBJ2-1
D: -
V: TRBV6-6
CDR3: CASKGSYNEQFF
DNA: TGTGCCAGCAAAGGGTCCTACAATGAGCAGTTCTTC

size: -
J: TRBJ2-5
D: -
V: TRBV5-1
CDR3: CASGPQETQYF
DNA: TGCGCCAGCGGACCCCAAGAGACCCAGTACTTC

size: -
J: TRBJ1-6
D: -
V: TRBV5-1
CDR3: CASSLKGPPDSPLHF
DNA: TGCGCCAGCAGCCTGAAGGGGCCTCCTGACTCACCCCTCCACTTT

size: -
J: TRBJ2-5
D: TRBD2
V: TRBV29-1
CDR3: CSARLAGQQETQYF
DNA: TGCAGCGCTCGACTAGCGGGGCAGCAAGAGACCCAGTACTTC

size: -
J: TRBJ1-6
D: TRBD1
V: TRBV9
CDR3: CASSVGGGTGENSPLHF
DNA: TGTGCCAGCAGCGTAGGAGGGGGGACAGGGGAGAACTCACCCCTCCACTTT

size: -
J: TRBJ2-7
D: -
V: TRBV5-1
CDR3: CASSGGREQYF
DNA: TGCGCCAGCAGTGGAGGGCGAGAGCAGTACTTC

size: few
J: TRBJ1-6
D: -
V: TRBV13
CDR3: CASSIRPKTGSPLHF
DNA: TGTGCCAGCAGCATCCGACCTAAGACGGGGTCACCCCTCCACTTT

size: -
J: TRBJ2-2
D: -
V: TRBV6-1
CDR3: CASREGGLRTGELFF
DNA: TGTGCCAGCAGAGAAGGTGGGCTTAGGACCGGGGAGCTGTTTTTT

size: -
J: TRBJ2-3
D: -
V: TRBV7-9
CDR3: CASSLTGTMDTQYF
DNA: TGTGCCAGCAGCCTTACCGGGACAATGGATACGCAGTATTTT